This T cell receptor (beta chain) is drawn from a study of response to subunit inactivated influenza vaccine (dated 2018 in TCRdb). Study-level background: Deep quantitative profiling of the T cell receptor repertoire was used in the study to follow responses to a trivalent subunit inactivated influenza vaccine. Study-level results and caveats: The authors suggested that each seasonal influenza vaccination may recruit only a limited number of new T cells.

Concerning this clonotype: The antigen it recognizes is unknown. There are no base qualities to consult, and no much larger clone falls within one base.

Trimming takes 5 bases from V and 4 bases from J, and the germline ends sit 15 bases apart. The CDR3 runs 14 residues from the cysteine to the phenylalanine. Here the CDR3 DNA is all that survives: 42 bases in frame from base 1. CDR1 and CDR2 were assigned from the germline V gene as SGHRS and YFSETQ. Library prep was done by RT-PCR. These reads were obtained on an Illumina HiSeq 2500. TCRdb trimmed the raw reads at Q25, called clones with MiXCR and kept productive beta chains. CDR3 protein sequences are deduplicated, and each keeps its most common genes and DNA. Counted in this sample were under 550,000 distinct CDR3 sequences; roughly 8.2% of them appeared once. Clones ranked in the top ten supply approximately 13% of the sample.

The chain links TRBV5-1 with TRBJ2-5; TRBD2 is a weak D gene call, 6 bases matching. This sequence was found in a man aged 45 to 75 who received an inactivated influenza vaccine. Donor details come from another sample of the same person, matched by shared clones. The specimen comprised PBMCs from blood, sampled 23 to 25 months after vaccination. The CDR3 here reads CASRRDWRIETQYF. The nucleotides are TGCGCCAGCAGACGGGACTGGAGAATAGAGACCCAGTACTTC.